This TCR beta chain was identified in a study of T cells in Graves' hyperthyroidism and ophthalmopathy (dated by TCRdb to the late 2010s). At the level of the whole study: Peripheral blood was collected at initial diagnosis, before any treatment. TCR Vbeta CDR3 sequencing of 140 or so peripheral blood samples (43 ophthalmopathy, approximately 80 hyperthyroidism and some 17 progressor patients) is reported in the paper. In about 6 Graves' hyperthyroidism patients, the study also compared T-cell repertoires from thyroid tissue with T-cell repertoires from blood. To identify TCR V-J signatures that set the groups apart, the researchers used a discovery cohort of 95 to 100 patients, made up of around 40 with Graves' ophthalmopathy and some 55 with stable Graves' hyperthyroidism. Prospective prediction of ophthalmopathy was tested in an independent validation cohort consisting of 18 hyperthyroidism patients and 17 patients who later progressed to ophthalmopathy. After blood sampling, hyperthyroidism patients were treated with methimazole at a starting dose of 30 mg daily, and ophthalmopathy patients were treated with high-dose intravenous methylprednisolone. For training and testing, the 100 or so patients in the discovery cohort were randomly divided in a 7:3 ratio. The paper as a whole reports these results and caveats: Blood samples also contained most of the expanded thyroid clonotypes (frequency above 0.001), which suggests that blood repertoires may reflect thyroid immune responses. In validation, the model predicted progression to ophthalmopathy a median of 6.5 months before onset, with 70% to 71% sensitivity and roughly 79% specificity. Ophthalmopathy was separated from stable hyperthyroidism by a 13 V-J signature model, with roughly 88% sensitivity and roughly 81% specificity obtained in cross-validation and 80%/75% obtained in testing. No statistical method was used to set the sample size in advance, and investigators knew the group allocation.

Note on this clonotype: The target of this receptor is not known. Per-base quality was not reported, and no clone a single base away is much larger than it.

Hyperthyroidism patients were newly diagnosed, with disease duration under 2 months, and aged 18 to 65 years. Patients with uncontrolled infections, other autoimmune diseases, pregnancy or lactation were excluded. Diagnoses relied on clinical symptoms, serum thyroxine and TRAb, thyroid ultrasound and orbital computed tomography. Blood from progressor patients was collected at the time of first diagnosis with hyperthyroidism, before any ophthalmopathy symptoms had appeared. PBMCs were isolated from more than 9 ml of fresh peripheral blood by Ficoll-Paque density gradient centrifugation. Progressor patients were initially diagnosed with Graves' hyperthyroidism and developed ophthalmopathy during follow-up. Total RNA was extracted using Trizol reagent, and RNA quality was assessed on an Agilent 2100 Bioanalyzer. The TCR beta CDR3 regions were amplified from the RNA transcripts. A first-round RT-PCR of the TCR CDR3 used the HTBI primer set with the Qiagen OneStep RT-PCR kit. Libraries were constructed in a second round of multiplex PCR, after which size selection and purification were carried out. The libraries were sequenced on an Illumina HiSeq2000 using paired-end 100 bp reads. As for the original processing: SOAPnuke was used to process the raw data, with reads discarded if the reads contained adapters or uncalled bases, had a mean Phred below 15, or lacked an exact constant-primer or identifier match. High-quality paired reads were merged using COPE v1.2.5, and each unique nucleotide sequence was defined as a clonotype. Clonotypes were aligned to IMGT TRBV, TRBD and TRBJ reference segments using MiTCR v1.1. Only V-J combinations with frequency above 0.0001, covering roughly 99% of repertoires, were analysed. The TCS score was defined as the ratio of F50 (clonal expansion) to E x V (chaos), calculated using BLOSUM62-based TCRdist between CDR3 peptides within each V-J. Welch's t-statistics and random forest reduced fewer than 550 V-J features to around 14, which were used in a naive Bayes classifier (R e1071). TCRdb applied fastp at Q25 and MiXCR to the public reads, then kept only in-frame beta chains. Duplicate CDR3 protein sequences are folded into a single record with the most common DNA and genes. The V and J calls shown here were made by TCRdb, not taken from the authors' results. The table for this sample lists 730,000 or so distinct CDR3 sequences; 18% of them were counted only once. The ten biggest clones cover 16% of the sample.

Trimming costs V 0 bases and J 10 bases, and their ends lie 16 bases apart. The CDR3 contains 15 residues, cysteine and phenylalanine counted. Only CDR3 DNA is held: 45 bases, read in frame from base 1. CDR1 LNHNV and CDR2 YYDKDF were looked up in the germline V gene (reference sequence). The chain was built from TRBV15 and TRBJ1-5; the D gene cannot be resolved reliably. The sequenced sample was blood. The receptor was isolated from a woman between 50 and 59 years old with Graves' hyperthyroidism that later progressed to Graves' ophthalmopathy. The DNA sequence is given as TGTGCCACCAGCAGAGATTTGGAAGGGAGGTTTCCCCAGCATTTT. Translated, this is CATSRDLEGRFPQHF.